The 25 T cell receptor beta chains presented below share a single source sample, sequenced in a study of cytomegalovirus exposure and HLA in healthy donors. PCR employed 60 Vbeta and 13 Jbeta primers. Using immunoSEQ multiplex PCR, the repertoire was profiled, and TCRdb retains in-frame clones only, with some absent. This sample has around 38,000 clones, with 66% found just once. The specimen sequenced was PBMCs. All receptors come from a middle-aged man in good health and CMV-seropositive.

The CDR3 loop is CAWSVGGYEQYF. CDR3 bases: TGTGCCTGGAGTGTAGGGGGTTACGAGCAGTACTTC. The gene calls are TRBV30 and TRBJ2-5; TRBD1 is a possible D gene (6 bases). With the DNA end fitting TRBJ2-7 better, the J assignment may be wrong. The CDR3 sequence is 12 residues long. Looked up from germline, CDR1 is GTSNPN and CDR2 is SVGIG (reference sequence).

CDR3 residues: CASSTGGGFLNEKLFF. In DNA form, the CDR3 reads TGTGCCAGCAGCACAGGGGGGGGGTTCCTTAATGAAAAACTGTTTTTT. V and J are TRBV4-2 and TRBJ1-4, with 8 positions matching TRBD1. V gave up 5 bases and J gave up 4 bases; unmatched junction bases: 9. CDR3 length: 16 residues. Germline V CDR1 and CDR2: LGHNA, YNFKEQ.

V usage is TRBV5-4 and J usage is TRBJ1-2; 9 bases fit TRBD1. The CDR3 consists of 15 residues. V shed 7 bases, J shed 4 bases, and the junction held 11 bases outside the gene matches. Germline-derived CDR1 and CDR2 are SGHNT and YYREEE (reference sequence). In DNA, the CDR3 is TGTGCCAGCCGGGACAGGGAAGGAGGCCCCTATGGCTACACCTTC. Its protein is CASRDREGGPYGYTF. The full variable domain, completed using reference TRBV5-4 and TRBJ1-2, is ETGVTQSPTHLIKTRGQQVTLRCSSQSGHNTVSWYQQALGQGPQFIFQYYREEENGRGNFPPRFSGLQFPNYSSELNVNALELDDSALYLCASRDREGGPYGYTFGSGTRLTVV.

The genes are TRBV5-4 and TRBJ1-1; D might be TRBD1 (5 bases). Between the trimmed V and J ends, which lost 4 bases and 3 bases, there was a span of 10 bases. The CDR3 loop spans 13 amino acids. Germline V lookup: CDR1 SGHNT, CDR2 YYREEE (reference sequence). The CDR3 nucleotides read TGTGCCAGCAGCACCACAGGTTACACTGAAGCTTTCTTT. Protein: CASSTTGYTEAFF.

The chain employs TRBV7-9 and TRBJ2-7; D is possibly TRBD1 (6 bases). The V gene's germline CDR1 is SEHNR and CDR2 FQNEAQ (reference sequence). Trimming left V 2 bases short and J 5 bases short, with 25 bases between. CDR3 size: 18 residues. CDR3 DNA sequence: TGTGCCAGCAGCTTATCCACTTTCTCCGGGACATTCTCGGACGAGCAGTACTTC. It yields the protein CASSLSTFSGTFSDEQYF.

This chain connects TRBV6-5 to TRBJ1-5; 8 bases match TRBD1. CDR3 length equals 15 residues. Germline V gene lookup returns CDR1 MNHEY and CDR2 SVGAGI. Trimming at V came to 5 bases and at J to 5 bases, leaving 8 bases not matched to a gene. CDR3 amino acids: CASSGTGTGYQPQHF. For the CDR3, the DNA is TGTGCCAGCAGTGGAACCGGGACAGGCTATCAGCCCCAGCATTTT.

This chain connects TRBV7-6 to TRBJ2-3; a possible D gene is TRBD1 (6 bases). The germline V and J ends were trimmed by 0 bases and 6 bases, with 13 bases remaining between them. Germline V gene sequence: CDR1 SGHVS, CDR2 FNYEAQ. This CDR3 contains 15 residues. CDR3 amino acids: CASSLAGRGADTQYF. The DNA for the CDR3 is TGTGCCAGCAGCTTAGCTGGCAGGGGTGCGGATACGCAGTATTTT.

This sequence joins TRBV30 and TRBJ1-2; tentative D call: TRBD1 (6 bases). V lost 1 base, J lost 3 bases, and 9 bases lay in between. The CDR3 has 13 amino acids. The germline gives CDR1 GTSNPN, CDR2 SVGIG (reference sequence). CDR3 DNA: TGTGCCTGGAGTGGACGACAGGACTATGGCTACACCTTC. This sequence encodes CAWSGRQDYGYTF.

The chain carries TRBV7-3 and TRBJ1-2, with 7 bases aligning to TRBD1. From germline, CDR1 is SGHTA and CDR2 FQGTGA. The trim removed 2 bases at V and 8 bases at J, leaving 5 bases unmatched. CDR3 length: 13 amino acids. CDR3 loop: CASSLATGEGYTF. Written as DNA, the CDR3 is TGTGCCAGCAGCTTAGCAACAGGGGAAGGCTACACCTTC.

The genes are TRBV5-1 and TRBJ2-3, with D unclear. V was cut by 3 bases and J by 2 bases, with 10 bases left in between. Germline assignment: CDR1 SGHRS and CDR2 YFSETQ. The CDR3 has 14 amino acids. DNA for the CDR3: TGCGCCAGCAGCTACCTAGAATTCACAGATACGCAGTATTTT. As protein: CASSYLEFTDTQYF.

CDR3 DNA: TGCGCCAGCAGTCCGGACACTGGCAATCAGCCCCAGCATTTT. Translated: CASSPDTGNQPQHF. The gene calls are TRBV5-1 and TRBJ1-5, with D maybe TRBD1 (5 bases). Trimming removed 5 bases from V and 2 bases from J, with 11 bases in between. The CDR3 runs 14 residues. CDR1 is SGHRS, CDR2 YFSETQ, per germline.

The genes are TRBV5-1 and TRBJ2-7, with 9 bases matching TRBD1. This CDR3 comprises 14 residues. V gave up 3 bases and J gave up 4 bases; unmatched junction bases: 5. The germline V gene encodes CDR1 SGHRS and CDR2 YFSETQ. CDR3 region: CASSSVDRGYEQYF. CDR3 in DNA: TGCGCCAGCAGCTCGGTGGACAGGGGTTACGAGCAGTACTTC.

The rearrangement links TRBV29-1 to TRBJ2-3, with 9 bases lining up with TRBD1. CDR3 length: 14 amino acids. Trimming at V came to 6 bases and at J to 0 bases, leaving 4 bases not matched to a gene. Germline V gives CDR1 SQVTM, CDR2 ANQGSEA. For the CDR3, the DNA is TGCAGCGTACGGACAGGGGCTAGCACAGATACGCAGTATTTT. It is translated as CSVRTGASTDTQYF.

The CDR3 protein is CASSLLRDQPQHF. CDR3 sequence (DNA): TGTGCCAGCAGCCTCCTACGGGATCAGCCCCAGCATTTT. The chain employs TRBV7-8 and TRBJ1-5; D unresolved. This CDR3 region has 13 residues. Trimming removed 5 bases at V and 5 bases at J, with 10 bases between. Germline values: CDR1 SGHVS, CDR2 FQNEAQ.

The gene calls are TRBV7-8 and TRBJ2-5; D is perhaps TRBD2 (5 bases). The V end lost 2 bases, the J end lost 2 bases, and 9 bases lay between the germline ends. Germline loops: CDR1 SGHVS, CDR2 FQNEAQ. The CDR3 has 14 amino acids. The CDR3 DNA sequence: TGTGCCAGCAGCTTACGGACTGTACAAGAGACCCAGTACTTC. Encoded protein: CASSLRTVQETQYF.

The genes are TRBV15 and TRBJ2-7; 12 positions agree with TRBD2. The CDR3 consists of 16 residues. The trim removed 2 bases at V and 2 bases at J, leaving 4 bases unmatched. Germline values: CDR1 LNHNV, CDR2 YYDKDF (reference sequence). CDR3 loop: CATSRSRTSGAYEQYF. The CDR3 DNA follows: TGTGCCACCAGCAGATCCCGGACTAGCGGGGCCTACGAGCAGTACTTC.

The genes are TRBV4-2 and TRBJ2-2; 9 positions match TRBD2. V lost 0 bases to trimming and J lost 5 bases; unmatched junction nucleotides: 7. The germline CDR1 and CDR2 sequences are LGHNA and YNFKEQ. This CDR3 spans 17 amino acids. As DNA, the CDR3 is TGTGCCAGCAGCCAAGATTGGAGCGGGGGGATTACCGGGGAGCTGTTTTTT. Its translation: CASSQDWSGGITGELFF.

This sequence joins TRBV7-6 and TRBJ2-2, with 8 bases fitting TRBD2. V lost 6 bases, J lost 4 bases, and 7 bases stayed unmatched. Germline lookup yields CDR1 SGHVS and CDR2 FNYEAQ. The CDR3 has 15 amino acids. The CDR3 DNA follows: TGTGCCAGCAGTCCCCGGGGGGGCCTCACCGGGGAGCTGTTTTTT. Translated, it gives CASSPRGGLTGELFF. The variable domain in full, completed from reference TRBV7-6 and TRBJ2-2, reads GAGVSQSPRYKVTKRGQDVALRCDPISGHVSLYWYRQALGQGPEFLTYFNYEAQQDKSGLPNDRFSAERPEGSISTLTIQRTEQRDSAMYRCASSPRGGLTGELFFGEGSRLTVL.

This clone is a singleton in its sample. The chain joins TRBV7-2 to TRBJ1-2; 8 bases fit TRBD1. There are 14 residues in the CDR3. Germline CDR1 reads SGHTA; CDR2 reads FQGNSA. V lost 5 bases, J lost 4 bases, and 6 bases stayed unmatched. The CDR3 protein is CASSRQGASYGYTF. The CDR3 DNA sequence: TGTGCCAGCAGCCGCCAGGGGGCTAGCTATGGCTACACCTTC.

V and J are TRBV28 and TRBJ1-2; TRBD1 aligns across 11 bases. The trim removed 6 bases at V and 5 bases at J, leaving 5 bases unmatched. This CDR3 spans 14 amino acids. Germline loops: CDR1 MDHEN, CDR2 SYDVKM. The CDR3 here is CASRAGDRGYGYTF. Written as DNA, the CDR3 is TGTGCCAGCAGGGCAGGGGACAGGGGGTATGGCTACACCTTC.

The chain uses TRBV5-4 and TRBJ1-5; D gene uncertain. V was cut by 3 bases and J by 2 bases, with 9 bases left in between. The CDR3 is 14 residues long. Looked up from germline, CDR1 is SGHNT and CDR2 is YYREEE (reference sequence). The DNA of the CDR3 is TGTGCCAGCAGCTCCGGGTCTGGCAATCAGCCCCAGCATTTT. Its protein product is CASSSGSGNQPQHF.

The chain links TRBV11-3 to TRBJ2-2; TRBD1 matches at 8 bases. This CDR3 comprises 15 residues. CDR1 SGHNT and CDR2 YENEEA come from the germline V gene. Losses at the gene ends were 1 base for V and 7 bases for J; bases not matched to a gene: 5. CDR3 DNA: TGTGCCAGCAGCTTAGTCTCAGGGGGCCACGGGGAGCTGTTTTTT. It is translated as CASSLVSGGHGELFF.

The genes are TRBV4-1 and TRBJ1-4, with 12 nucleotides matching TRBD1. V lost 4 bases and J lost 14; bases outside the gene matches: 20. CDR1 is MGHRA, CDR2 YSYEKL, per germline. The CDR3 totals 18 residues. The CDR3 region has the DNA TGCGCCAGCAGCCCGGGACAGGGGGCGCCGGAGGCGTGGGGAGGCCTGTTTTTT. This gives the protein CASSPGQGAPEAWGGLFF.

V is TRBV15 and J is TRBJ2-5, with D hard to call. Germline lookup yields CDR1 LNHNV and CDR2 YYDKDF (reference sequence). The CDR3 is made up of 14 amino acids. Trimming took off 0 bases at V and 2 bases at J, with 7 bases between the two ends. CDR3 nucleotide sequence: TGTGCCACCAGCAGAGATATCAGACAAGAGACCCAGTACTTC. Amino acid sequence: CATSRDIRQETQYF.

V gene TRBV19 combines with J gene TRBJ2-5; 10 positions match TRBD2. The V gene's germline CDR1 is LNHDA and CDR2 SQIVND (reference sequence). V dropped 11 bases and J dropped 1; count of bases not matched to a gene: 10. CDR3 size: 15 residues. The CDR3 is CASRGSGGGQETQYF. The CDR3 DNA follows: TGTGCCTCTCGGGGGAGCGGGGGGGGCCAAGAGACCCAGTACTTC.